This T cell receptor (beta chain) was documented in a study of OX40 agonist ivuxolimab in advanced cancers. In the study overall: The dose-escalation group included hepatocellular carcinoma, melanoma, renal cell carcinoma and head and neck cancer. Overall study findings and caveats: Researchers report that CD8+ T cells had, on average, more expanded clones than CD4+.

To note about this clone: No antigen is known for it.

The CDR3 loop spans 14 amino acids. Germline V gene lookup returns CDR1 SGHRS and CDR2 YFSETQ. The V end lost 4 bases, the J end lost 6 bases, and 14 bases lay between the germline ends. TCRdb keeps only in-frame clones here, not all; method: immunoSEQ multiplex PCR. In the table there are under 80,000 clones, over 75% of which are singletons. This chain connects TRBV5-1 to TRBJ2-1; D is perhaps TRBD2 (5 bases). The material sequenced was CD4+ or CD8+ T cells sorted from blood, taken in a trial of the OX40 agonist ivuxolimab. This sequence originates from an adult with an advanced solid tumor such as melanoma, head and neck, liver or kidney cancer. CDR3 bases: TGCGCCAGCAGCCCCCAAAGTGCGGGCAATGAGCAGTTCTTC. It yields the protein CASSPQSAGNEQFF.